This record concerns one T cell receptor beta chain sequence. Its specificity is not known. This specimen belongs to a study of T cells in tuberculosis. Whole-study results and caveats: Active tuberculosis alpha repertoires lay closer to GMM-specific TCRs than controls'.

With V trimmed by 0 bases and J by 7 bases, 7 bases remained unmatched. In germline, CDR1 is MNHEY, CDR2 SMNVEV (reference sequence). The CDR3 covers 16 residues. This table comes from immunoSEQ multiplex PCR, and its TCRdb copy is limited to in-frame clones, with some not included. The repertoire consists of some 31,000 clones, with nearly 97% occurring once and the leading ten covering 2.4%. V gene TRBV27 combines with J gene TRBJ2-2, with 8 nucleotides matching TRBD1. The sequenced material came from PBMCs. This receptor was identified in a donor aged 10 to 29 with latent tuberculosis or without tuberculosis infection. CDR3 in DNA: TGTGCCAGCAGTTTATCCCAGCAGGGGGCGGTCGGGGAGCTGTTTTTT. It is translated as CASSLSQQGAVGELFF.